Given below is one T cell receptor (beta chain) in context. Its antigen is as yet unknown. Template switching, a step in the protocol, added a universal primer site, and cDNA carried unique molecular identifiers. MiXCR, applied by TCRdb to the 5' RACE reads, yields one record per CDR3 protein. This sample carries a few hundred thousand distinct CDR3 sequences, 14% of them seen once, and the ten largest clones take approximately 0.9%. This entry is derived from a study of identical twins. Study outcomes and limitations: A lower insertion count was a feature of abundant cord blood beta clonotypes, with no such feature in memory repertoires.

V lost 2 bases, J lost 8 bases, and 11 bases stayed unmatched. The CDR3 runs 16 residues. Germline CDR1 LGHNA, CDR2 YNFKEQ. The same specimen was also included in a second study, on yellow fever vaccine responses in identical twins.

J is TRBJ2-2 and V is TRBV4-2; 7 bases map to TRBD1. The sample taken for sequencing was CD4+ T cells sorted from blood. The sequence came from a woman aged 18-30 years in good health. CDR3 sequence reads: CASSQNRQGVSGELFF. As DNA, the CDR3 is TGTGCCAGCAGCCAAAATAGACAGGGTGTGTCAGGGGAGCTGTTTTTT.